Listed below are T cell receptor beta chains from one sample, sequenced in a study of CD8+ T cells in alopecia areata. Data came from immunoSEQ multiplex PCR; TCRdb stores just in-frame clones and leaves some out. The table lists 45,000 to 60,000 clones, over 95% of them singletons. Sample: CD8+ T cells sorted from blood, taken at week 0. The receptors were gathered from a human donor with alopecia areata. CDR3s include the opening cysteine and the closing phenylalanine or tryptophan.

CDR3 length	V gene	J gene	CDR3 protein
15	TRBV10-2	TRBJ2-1	CASTAGFLTYNEQFF
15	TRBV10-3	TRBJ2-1	CAISLDRVGMDEQFF
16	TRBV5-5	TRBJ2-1	CASSPRTGPPYNEQFF
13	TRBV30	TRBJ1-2	CAWQDRGLDGYTF
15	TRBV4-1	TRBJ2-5	CASSQDQTNQETQYF
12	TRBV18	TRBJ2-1	CASSPPGVEQFF
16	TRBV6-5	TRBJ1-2	CASSYAGTGFNYGYTF
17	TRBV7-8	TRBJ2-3	CASSLALSGAGTDTQYF
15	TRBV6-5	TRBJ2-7	CASSQVAGGSHEQYF
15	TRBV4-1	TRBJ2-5	CASSQASRAQETQYF
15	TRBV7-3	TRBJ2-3	CASSPDGTSGDTQYF
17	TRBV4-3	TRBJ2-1	CASSQARDGSSYNEQFF
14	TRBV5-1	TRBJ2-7	CASSSGQGSYEQYF
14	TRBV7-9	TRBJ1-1	CASSFETGGTEAFF
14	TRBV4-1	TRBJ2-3	CASSRTGGWDTQYF
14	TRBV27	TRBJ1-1	CASSFSPGDVKAFF
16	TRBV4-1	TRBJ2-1	CASSQDSGETYNEQFF
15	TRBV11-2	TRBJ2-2	CASSLGGGATGELFF
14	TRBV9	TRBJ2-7	CASSVGGSSYEQYF
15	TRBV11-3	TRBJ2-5	CASSLGQGSEETQYF
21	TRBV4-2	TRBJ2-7	CASSQVGPGLAGEASPYEQYF
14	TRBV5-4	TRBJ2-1	CASSGGTGYNEQFF
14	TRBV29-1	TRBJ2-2	CSVDGDRGSGELFF
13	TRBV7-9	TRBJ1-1	CASSSREGVEAFF
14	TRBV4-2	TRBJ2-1	CASSQETSYNEQFF
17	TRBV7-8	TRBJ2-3	CASSLEFSGSGTDTQYF
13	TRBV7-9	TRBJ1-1	CASSLDKDREAFF
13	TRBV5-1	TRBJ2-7	CASSLETGFEQYF
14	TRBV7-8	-	CASSLVGSSYEQYF
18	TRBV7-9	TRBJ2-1	CASRRYFSDRSLYNEQFF
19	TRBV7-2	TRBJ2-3	CASSSPRAGGSPWGDTQYF
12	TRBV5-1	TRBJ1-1	CASSPSGTEAFF
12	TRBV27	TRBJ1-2	CASRLPGGGYTF
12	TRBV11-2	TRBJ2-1	CASRQGYNEQFF
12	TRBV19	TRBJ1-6	CASNTVNSPLHF
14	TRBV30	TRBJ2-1	CAWSVGGFYNEQFF
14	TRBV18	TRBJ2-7	CASSTGPNPSEQYF
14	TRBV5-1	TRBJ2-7	CASSSGQKIYEQYF
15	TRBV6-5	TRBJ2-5	CASSFSGGEQETQYF
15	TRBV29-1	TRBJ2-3	CSVCLRIPSTDTQYF
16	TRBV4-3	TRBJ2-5	CASSQVLTGGAETQYF